The T cell receptor (beta chain) described here comes from a study of blood T cell repertoires in COVID-19. Trimming took 6 bases from V and 5 from J; bases not matched to a gene: 10. This CDR3 contains 16 residues. The germline CDR1 and CDR2 sequences are SQVTM and ANQGSEA. TCRdb keeps only in-frame clones here, not all; method: immunoSEQ multiplex PCR. Of about 130,000 clones listed, around 75% are singletons. The specimen was peripheral blood. The chain uses TRBV29-1 and TRBJ1-6; the match to TRBD1 covers 10 bases. The receptor's source is a woman aged 70-85 years with COVID-19, enrolled during active disease. CDR3 amino acids: CSVLDGTGVNNSPLHF. CDR3 DNA sequence: TGCAGCGTGCTTGACGGGACAGGGGTGAATAATTCACCCCTCCACTTT.